Presented here are 25 T cell receptor beta chains from one specimen sequenced in a study of T cell repertoires in cytomegalovirus infection. Antigen specificity for these receptors is unknown. Each CDR3 protein is one row after TCRdb ran MiXCR on the reads. Of about 500,000 distinct CDR3 sequences listed, roughly a third are singletons. The material was cultured PBMCs, obtained from culture after CMV antigen stimulation. Receptors originate from a human donor in good health (CMV status not recorded). Some clones in this sample may be carry-over from other donors' samples.

The chain employs TRBV7-9 and TRBJ2-2, with D tentatively TRBD1 (6 bases). The CDR3 covers 16 residues. Per germline, CDR1 SEHNR and CDR2 FQNEAQ (reference sequence). With 4 bases removed from V and 6 bases from J, the gap between germline ends came to 18 bases. CDR3 region: CASSSRTARGAGELFF. The DNA for the CDR3 is TGTGCCAGCAGCTCTCGGACAGCCAGAGGCGCCGGGGAGCTGTTTTTT.

The chain couples TRBV12-3 or TRBV12-4 to TRBJ2-7, with 16 bases aligning to TRBD2. Germline trimming cut 5 bases from V and 7 bases from J; bases unmatched to any gene: 8. This CDR3 is built from 16 residues. This CDR3 is CASSAGTSGRAREQYF. For the CDR3, the DNA is TGTGCCAGCAGTGCCGGGACTAGCGGGAGGGCCAGGGAGCAGTACTTC.

The chain links TRBV6-2 or TRBV6-3 to TRBJ2-3, with 11 bases identical to TRBD1. Germline V lookup: CDR1 MNHEY, CDR2 SVGEGT. The CDR3 consists of 16 residues. The V gene end was trimmed by 5 bases and the J gene end by 4 bases; junction bases not matched to a gene: 8. CDR3 protein: CASSPRTGGGADTQYF. The CDR3 DNA reads TGTGCCAGCAGTCCGAGGACAGGGGGCGGCGCAGATACGCAGTATTTT.

The chain employs TRBV19 and TRBJ2-2; D is uncertain. V shed 4 bases and J shed 5 bases, with 11 bases lying between them. This CDR3 contains 14 residues. Germline-derived CDR1 and CDR2 are LNHDA and SQIVND (reference sequence). CDR3 sequence: CASSTASRTGELFF. The CDR3 bases are TGTGCCAGTAGTACGGCATCGAGGACCGGGGAGCTGTTTTTT.

The chain carries TRBV20-1 and TRBJ2-1, with D possibly TRBD2 on 5 matching bases. This CDR3 region has 14 residues. Germline V lookup: CDR1 DFQATT, CDR2 SNEGSKA (reference sequence). Trimming took 0 bases from V and 3 from J, leaving 9 bases between them. The CDR3 is CSARERVLYNEQFF. CDR3 bases: TGCAGTGCTAGAGAGCGGGTGCTCTACAATGAGCAGTTCTTC.

This chain joins TRBV7-2 and TRBJ2-5; 11 bases match TRBD2. CDR1 and CDR2 (germline): SGHTA, FQGNSA. This CDR3 comprises 17 residues. V shed 1 base and J 2 bases; nucleotides not matched to a gene: 6. CDR3 loop: CASSLVRTSGLQETQYF. For the CDR3, the DNA is TGTGCCAGCAGCTTAGTGAGGACTAGCGGGTTACAAGAGACCCAGTACTTC.

This clonotype was seen a handful of times. J is TRBJ1-1 and V is TRBV7-2, with 7 bases lining up with TRBD1. Germline trimming cut 5 bases from V and 11 bases from J; bases unmatched to any gene: 8. The CDR3 consists of 12 residues. Looked up from germline, CDR1 is SGHTA and CDR2 is FQGNSA. The CDR3 loop reads CASSPDRAWAFF. The CDR3 region has the DNA TGTGCCAGCAGCCCCGACAGGGCCTGGGCTTTCTTT.

The gene calls are TRBV5-4 and TRBJ2-2; 7 nucleotides agree with TRBD2. Trimming took 4 bases from V and 6 from J; bases not matched to a gene: 9. Germline V lookup: CDR1 SGHNT, CDR2 YYREEE (reference sequence). The CDR3 totals 15 residues. The chain's CDR3 is CASSRGLEYAGELFF. DNA for the CDR3: TGTGCCAGCAGCCGAGGACTAGAATACGCCGGGGAGCTGTTTTTT.

The chain links TRBV7-3 to TRBJ2-3, with D possibly being TRBD2 (5 bases). Germline V CDR1 and CDR2: SGHTA, FQGTGA. The ends were cut back, 5 bases at V and 5 bases at J, with 20 bases in the middle. This CDR3 is built from 16 residues. CDR3 amino acids: CASSPRSSIVRDTQYF. The CDR3 DNA reads as TGTGCCAGCAGCCCCAGATCTAGCATAGTCAGAGATACGCAGTATTTT. Looking up the rest from reference TRBV7-3 and TRBJ2-3 gives the full variable domain: GAGVSQTPSNKVTEKGKYVELRCDPISGHTALYWYRQSLGQGPEFLIYFQGTGAADDSGLPNDRFFAVRPEGSVSTLKIQRTERGDSAVYLCASSPRSSIVRDTQYFGPGTRLTVL.

This chain joins TRBV20-1 and TRBJ2-3; 10 bases fit TRBD2. Trimming at V came to 2 bases and at J to 2 bases, leaving 13 bases not matched to a gene. Germline lookup yields CDR1 DFQATT and CDR2 SNEGSKA (reference sequence). This CDR3 is 18 amino acids long. The CDR3 sequence is CSARRRASGSPITDTQYF. The DNA of the CDR3 is TGCAGTGCTAGACGGAGGGCTAGCGGGAGTCCCATCACAGATACGCAGTATTTT.

The chain links TRBV18 to TRBJ2-2, with a tentative D call TRBD1 (6 bases). V was clipped by 3 bases and J by 1 base, with 9 bases between them. The CDR3 is 15 residues long. The germline CDR1 and CDR2 sequences are KGHSH and LQKENI. The CDR3 nucleotides read TGTGCCAGCTCACCTAGGGGACAGAACACCGGGGAGCTGTTTTTT. Its protein product is CASSPRGQNTGELFF.

This clonotype occurred a few times. Mismatch with germline at one junction end may stem from a read error. The chain is built from TRBV7-2 and TRBJ2-5; 12 bases are shared with TRBD1. CDR1 is SGHTA, CDR2 FQGNSA, per germline. CDR3 length equals 14 residues. CDR3 coding DNA: TGTGCCAGCAGTATGGGACAGGGGGCCCCCAGCCGGGACTTC. Its translation is CASSMGQGAPSRDF.

This clonotype was counted many times. V usage is TRBV6-1 and J usage is TRBJ1-1; 7 nucleotides match TRBD1. Germline V gives CDR1 MNHNS, CDR2 SASEGT. The CDR3 runs 14 residues. With V trimmed by 5 bases and J by 4 bases, 7 bases remained unmatched. The CDR3 coding sequence is TGTGCCAGCAGTTATAGACAGGGTGGCACTGAAGCTTTCTTT. It specifies CASSYRQGGTEAFF.

This rearrangement joins TRBV6-1 to TRBJ1-1, with D unresolved. This CDR3 is 16 amino acids long. Between the trimmed V and J ends, which lost 5 bases and 8 bases, there was a span of 24 bases. The germline gives CDR1 MNHNS, CDR2 SASEGT. CDR3 sequence reads: CASSYPSGNRPKEAFF. The CDR3 DNA follows: TGTGCCAGCAGTTACCCCTCGGGGAACCGTCCCAAGGAAGCTTTCTTT.

This clonotype was detected ten times or more. In DNA form, the CDR3 reads TGTGCCAGCAGCCCGCGGACTAGCGGGAGGGCCATCAATAGCACCGGGGAGCTGTTTTTT. Protein sequence: CASSPRTSGRAINSTGELFF. The chain employs TRBV7-9 and TRBJ2-2; 15 bases match TRBD2. Germline V gives CDR1 SEHNR, CDR2 FQNEAQ (reference sequence). V lost 5 bases, J lost 4 bases, and 14 bases stayed unmatched. The CDR3 consists of 20 residues. Variable domain in full (rest from reference TRBV7-9 and TRBJ2-2): DTGVSQNPRHKITKRGQNVTFRCDPISEHNRLYWYRQTLGQGPEFLTYFQNEAQLEKSRLLSDRFSAERPKGSFSTLEIQRTEQGDSAMYLCASSPRTSGRAINSTGELFFGEGSRLTVL.

This clonotype appeared a few times. The chain links TRBV11-3 to TRBJ1-1; unclear D gene. The CDR3 is 15 amino acids. V gave up 0 bases and J gave up 4 bases, with 12 bases separating them. Germline CDR1 and CDR2: SGHNT and YENEEA. The CDR3 reads CASSLDRWAGTEAFF. The CDR3 coding sequence is TGTGCCAGCAGCTTAGATCGGTGGGCGGGCACTGAAGCTTTCTTT.

This clonotype was counted between two and nine times. The chain uses TRBV11-1 and TRBJ1-6; TRBD1 matches 8 bases. This CDR3 contains 15 residues. Germline loops: CDR1 SGHAT, CDR2 FQDESV (reference sequence). J was trimmed by 8 bases and V by 8 bases; bases with no gene match: 11. This chain's CDR3 is CASESGGTGDSPLHF. CDR3 nucleotides: TGTGCCAGCGAATCGGGAGGGACAGGCGATTCACCCCTCCACTTT.

This sequence joins TRBV27 and TRBJ2-5; D may be TRBD2 (6 bases). CDR1 and CDR2 from the germline V gene are MNHEY and SMNVEV (reference sequence). V was shortened by 6 bases and J by 5 bases, with 22 bases between the two germline ends. The CDR3 has 16 amino acids. CDR3 amino acids: CASSEYSGRGMETQYF. The CDR3 DNA is TGTGCCAGCAGCGAATATAGCGGCCGGGGGATGGAGACCCAGTACTTC.

This clonotype was counted a few times. The chain couples TRBV19 to TRBJ1-2, with unresolved D. Deletions cut 7 bases from V and 13 bases from J, with 19 bases between. Germline CDR1 and CDR2: LNHDA and SQIVND (reference sequence). This CDR3 comprises 12 residues. This chain's CDR3 is CASIKDGERPTF. The CDR3 coding sequence is TGTGCCAGTATAAAGGACGGGGAAAGGCCCACCTTC.

This clonotype has more than one count but fewer than ten. The chain joins TRBV4-3 to TRBJ1-2; D unresolved. Trimming took off 0 bases at V and 5 bases at J, with 13 bases between the two ends. The CDR3 has 15 amino acids. Germline V gene data show CDR1 as LGHNA and CDR2 as YSLEER. CDR3 DNA: TGCGCCAGCAGCCAAGATAGTCAGCTACCTTATGGCTACACCTTC. It yields the protein CASSQDSQLPYGYTF.

This clonotype showed up just a few times. The DNA for the CDR3 is TGTGCCAGCCTCGAGGGGAGGAGCACTGAAGCTTTCTTT. Encoded protein: CASLEGRSTEAFF. V is TRBV7-8 and J is TRBJ1-1; D is possibly TRBD1 (5 bases). This CDR3 contains 13 residues. Germline V gene sequence: CDR1 SGHVS, CDR2 FQNEAQ. Deletions cut 8 bases from V and 4 bases from J, with 14 bases between.

The chain recombines TRBV7-9 with TRBJ2-1; TRBD2 might be the D (5 bases). There are 14 residues in the CDR3. Germline lookup yields CDR1 SEHNR and CDR2 FQNEAQ (reference sequence). Between the trimmed V and J ends, which lost 5 bases and 5 bases, there was a span of 13 bases. CDR3: CASSLSGNDNEQFF. The CDR3, as DNA: TGTGCCAGCAGCCTCTCCGGGAACGACAATGAGCAGTTCTTC.

The V call is TRBV7-2, the J call TRBJ1-5; D is unclear. The V end lost 3 bases, the J end lost 6 bases, and 9 bases lay between the germline ends. The CDR3 is 13 residues long. Per germline, CDR1 SGHTA and CDR2 FQGNSA. The CDR3 reads CASSLEPAQPQHF. The CDR3 bases are TGTGCCAGCAGCTTGGAGCCGGCTCAGCCCCAGCATTTT.

The chain joins TRBV7-2 to TRBJ1-2; no clear D. The CDR3 consists of 14 residues. Germline V gene sequence: CDR1 SGHTA, CDR2 FQGNSA. V lost 1 base and J 9 bases, leaving 15 bases between the germline ends. This CDR3 reads CASSLDGDASRYTF. For the CDR3, the DNA is TGTGCCAGCAGCTTAGACGGCGATGCCTCTCGCTACACCTTC.

This clonotype was counted only a few times. The chain uses TRBV7-2 and TRBJ1-2; D ambiguous. V was pared by 5 bases and J by 3 bases, with 10 bases between. The germline V gene has CDR1 SGHTA and CDR2 FQGNSA. The CDR3 has 13 residues. CDR3 coding DNA: TGTGCCAGCAGCCCCTACGGGGACTATGGCTACACCTTC. Translated: CASSPYGDYGYTF. The entire variable domain, with the rest obtained from reference TRBV7-2 and TRBJ1-2, is as follows: GAGVSQSPSNKVTEKGKDVELRCDPISGHTALYWYRQSLGQGLEFLIYFQGNSAPDKSGLPSDRFSAERTGGSVSTLTIQRTQQEDSAVYLCASSPYGDYGYTFGSGTRLTVV.